This T cell receptor beta chain appears in the sequencing data of a study of shared clonotypes between healthy human individuals. Study-level results: An expected dependence of interdonor clonotype sharing on sequencing depth was noted. The diversity represented, both genetic and in exposure history, was limited by few donors.

Assay: immunoSEQ multiplex PCR; the TCRdb copy retains only in-frame clones and omits some. There are 450,000 to 650,000 clones in the sample; around 78% occur only once, and about 12% lies in the top ten. Comment on this clone: Its antigen is still unknown. This may stem from a read error, because a much larger clone lies one nucleotide away.

This CDR3 comprises 14 residues. Germline CDR1 and CDR2: SNHLY and FYNNEI. V lost 5 bases, J lost 5 bases, and 15 bases lay in between. The gene calls are TRBV2 and TRBJ2-5; D possibly corresponds to TRBD2 (5 bases). The sequence was obtained from a woman between 40 and 55 years old in good health. Some clones in this sample may be carry-over from other donors' samples. Sequencing input: PBMCs. The CDR3 sequence is CASSNIGREETQYF. In DNA form, the CDR3 reads TGTGCCAGCAGTAATATAGGGAGAGAGGAGACCCAGTACTTC. The entire variable domain, with the rest obtained from reference TRBV2 and TRBJ2-5, is as follows: EPEVTQTPSHQVTQMGQEVILRCVPISNHLYFYWYRQILGQKVEFLVSFYNNEISEKSEIFDDQFSVERPDGSNFTLKIRSTKLEDSAMYFCASSNIGREETQYFGPGTRLLVL.